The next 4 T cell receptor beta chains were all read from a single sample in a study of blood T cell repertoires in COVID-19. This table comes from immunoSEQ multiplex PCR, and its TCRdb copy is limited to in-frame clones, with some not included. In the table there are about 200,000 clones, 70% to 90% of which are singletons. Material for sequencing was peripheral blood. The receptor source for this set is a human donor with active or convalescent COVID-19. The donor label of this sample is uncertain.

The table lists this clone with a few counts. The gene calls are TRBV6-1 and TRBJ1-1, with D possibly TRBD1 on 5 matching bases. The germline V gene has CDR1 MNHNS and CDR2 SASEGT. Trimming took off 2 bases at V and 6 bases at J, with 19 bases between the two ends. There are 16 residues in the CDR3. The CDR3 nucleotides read TGTGCCAGCAGTGAAATCTACAGGAGCCTCGGCCCTGAAGCTTTCTTT. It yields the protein CASSEIYRSLGPEAFF.

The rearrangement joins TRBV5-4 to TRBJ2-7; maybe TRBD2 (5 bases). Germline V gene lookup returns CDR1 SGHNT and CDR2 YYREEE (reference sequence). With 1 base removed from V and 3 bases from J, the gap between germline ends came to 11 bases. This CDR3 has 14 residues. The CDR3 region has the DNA TGTGCCAGCAGCTTGAATCCTAGCCGCTACGAGCAGTACTTC. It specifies CASSLNPSRYEQYF.

The CDR3 spells CASSGLAGGTKTQYF. Written as DNA, the CDR3 is TGTGCCAGCAGTGGGCTAGCGGGGGGGACAAAGACCCAGTACTTC. The chain links TRBV6-2 or TRBV6-3 to TRBJ2-5, with 12 bases matching TRBD2. CDR3 length equals 15 residues. After removal of 5 bases from V and 6 bases from J, the junction contained 7 bases not matched to a gene. Germline CDR1 and CDR2: MNHEY and SVGEGT.

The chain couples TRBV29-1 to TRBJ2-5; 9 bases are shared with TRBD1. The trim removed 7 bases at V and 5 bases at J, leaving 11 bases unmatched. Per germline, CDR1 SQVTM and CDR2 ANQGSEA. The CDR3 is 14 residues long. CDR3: CSAYGTGITETQYF. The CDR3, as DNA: TGCAGCGCCTACGGGACAGGGATAACGGAGACCCAGTACTTC.